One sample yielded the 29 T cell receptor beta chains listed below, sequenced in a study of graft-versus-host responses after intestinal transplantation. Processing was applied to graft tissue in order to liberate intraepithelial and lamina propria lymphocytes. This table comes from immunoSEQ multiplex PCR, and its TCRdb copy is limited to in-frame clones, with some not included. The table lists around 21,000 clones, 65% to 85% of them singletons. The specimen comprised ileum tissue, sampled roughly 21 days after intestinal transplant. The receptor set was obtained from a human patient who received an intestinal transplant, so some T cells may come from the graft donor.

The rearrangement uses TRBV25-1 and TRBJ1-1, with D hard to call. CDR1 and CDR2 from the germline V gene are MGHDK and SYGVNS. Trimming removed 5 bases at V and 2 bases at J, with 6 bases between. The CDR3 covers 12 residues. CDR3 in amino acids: CASSLLNTEAFF. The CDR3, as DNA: TGTGCCAGCAGTCTCCTAAACACTGAAGCTTTCTTT.

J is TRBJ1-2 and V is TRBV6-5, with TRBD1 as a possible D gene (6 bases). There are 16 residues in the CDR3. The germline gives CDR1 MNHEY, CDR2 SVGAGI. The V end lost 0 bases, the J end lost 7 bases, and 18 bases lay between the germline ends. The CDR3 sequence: CASSYSTGTRGLGYTF. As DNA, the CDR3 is TGTGCCAGCAGTTACTCCACCGGGACAAGGGGCCTTGGCTACACCTTC.

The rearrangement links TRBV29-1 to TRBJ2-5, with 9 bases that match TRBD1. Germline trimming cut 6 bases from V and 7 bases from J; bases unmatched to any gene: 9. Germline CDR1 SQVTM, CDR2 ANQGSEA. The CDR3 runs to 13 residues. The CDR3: CSVLGTGTVTQYF. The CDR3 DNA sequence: TGCAGCGTCCTAGGGACAGGGACAGTGACCCAGTACTTC.

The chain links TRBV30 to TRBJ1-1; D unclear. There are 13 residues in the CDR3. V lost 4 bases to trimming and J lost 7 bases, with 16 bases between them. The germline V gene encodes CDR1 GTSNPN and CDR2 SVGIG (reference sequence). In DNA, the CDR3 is TGTGCCTGGACCCCTCACCGGGTGGGTGAAGCTTTCTTT. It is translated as CAWTPHRVGEAFF.

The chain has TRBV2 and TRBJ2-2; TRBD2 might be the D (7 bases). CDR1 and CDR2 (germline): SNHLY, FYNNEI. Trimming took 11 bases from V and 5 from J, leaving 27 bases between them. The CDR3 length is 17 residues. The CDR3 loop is CAAVFLRGAVRTGELFF. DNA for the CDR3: TGTGCCGCTGTGTTTTTACGGGGGGCGGTTAGAACCGGGGAGCTGTTTTTT.

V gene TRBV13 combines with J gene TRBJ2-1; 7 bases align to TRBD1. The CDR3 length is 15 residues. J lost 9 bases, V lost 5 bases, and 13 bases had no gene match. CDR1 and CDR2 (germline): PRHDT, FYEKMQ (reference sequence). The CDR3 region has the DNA TGTGCCAGCAGCAGAAACAGGGGCCACCTCCTTGAGCAGTTCTTC. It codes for CASSRNRGHLLEQFF.

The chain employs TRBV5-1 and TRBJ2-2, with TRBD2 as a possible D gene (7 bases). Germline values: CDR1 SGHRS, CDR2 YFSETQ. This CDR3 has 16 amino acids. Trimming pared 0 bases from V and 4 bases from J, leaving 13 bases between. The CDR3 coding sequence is TGCGCCAGCAGCTTGGAGGCGGGGGCTTCCACCGGGGAGCTGTTTTTT. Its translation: CASSLEAGASTGELFF.

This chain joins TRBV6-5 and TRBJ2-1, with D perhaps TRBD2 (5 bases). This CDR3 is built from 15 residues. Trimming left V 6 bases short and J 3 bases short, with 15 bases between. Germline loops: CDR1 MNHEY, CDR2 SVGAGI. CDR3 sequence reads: CASRDWPNNYNEQFF. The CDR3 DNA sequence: TGTGCCAGCAGGGACTGGCCGAACAACTACAATGAGCAGTTCTTC.

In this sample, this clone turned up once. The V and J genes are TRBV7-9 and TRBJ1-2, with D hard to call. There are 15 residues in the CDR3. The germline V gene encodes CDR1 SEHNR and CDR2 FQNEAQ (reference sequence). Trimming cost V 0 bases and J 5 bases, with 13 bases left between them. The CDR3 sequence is CASSLALHSGYGYTF. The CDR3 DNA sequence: TGTGCCAGCAGCTTAGCCCTGCATTCGGGATATGGCTACACCTTC.

The CDR3 loop reads CASSVGQKTEKLFF. The CDR3 DNA sequence: TGTGCCAGCAGCGTCGGACAGAAGACGGAAAAACTGTTTTTT. The J gene is TRBJ1-4, the V gene TRBV9; tentatively, D is TRBD1 (6 bases). Trimming took 2 bases from V and 8 from J, leaving 13 bases between them. From germline, CDR1 is SGDLS and CDR2 YYNGEE. This CDR3 spans 14 amino acids.

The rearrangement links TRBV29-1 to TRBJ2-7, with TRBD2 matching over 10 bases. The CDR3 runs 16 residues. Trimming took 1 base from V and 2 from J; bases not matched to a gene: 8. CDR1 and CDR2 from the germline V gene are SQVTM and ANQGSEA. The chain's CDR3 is CSVEGSRTSGAYEQYF. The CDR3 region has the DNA TGCAGCGTTGAAGGGTCAAGGACTAGCGGAGCCTACGAGCAGTACTTC.

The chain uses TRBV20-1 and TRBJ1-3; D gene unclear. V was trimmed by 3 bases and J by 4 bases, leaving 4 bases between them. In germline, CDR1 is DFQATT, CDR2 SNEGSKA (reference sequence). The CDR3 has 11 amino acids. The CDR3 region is CSASRGNTIYF. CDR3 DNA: TGCAGTGCTAGCAGGGGAAACACCATATATTTT.

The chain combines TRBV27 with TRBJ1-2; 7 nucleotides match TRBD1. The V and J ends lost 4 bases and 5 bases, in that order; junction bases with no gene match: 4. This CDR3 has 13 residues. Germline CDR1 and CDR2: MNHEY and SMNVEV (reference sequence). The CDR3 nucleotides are TGTGCCAGCAGTTCGACAGGGCATTATGGCTACACCTTC. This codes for CASSSTGHYGYTF.

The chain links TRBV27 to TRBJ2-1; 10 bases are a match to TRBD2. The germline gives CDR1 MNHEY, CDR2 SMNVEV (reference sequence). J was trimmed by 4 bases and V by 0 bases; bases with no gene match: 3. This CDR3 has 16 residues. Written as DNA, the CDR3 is TGTGCCAGCAGTTTATCTGGGACTAGCGTATACAATGAGCAGTTCTTC. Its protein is CASSLSGTSVYNEQFF.

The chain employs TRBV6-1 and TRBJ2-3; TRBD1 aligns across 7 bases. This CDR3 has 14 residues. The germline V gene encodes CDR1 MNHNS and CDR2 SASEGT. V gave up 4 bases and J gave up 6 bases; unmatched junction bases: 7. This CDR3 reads CASSGTGDLDTQYF. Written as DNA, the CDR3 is TGTGCCAGCAGTGGAACAGGGGATTTGGATACGCAGTATTTT.

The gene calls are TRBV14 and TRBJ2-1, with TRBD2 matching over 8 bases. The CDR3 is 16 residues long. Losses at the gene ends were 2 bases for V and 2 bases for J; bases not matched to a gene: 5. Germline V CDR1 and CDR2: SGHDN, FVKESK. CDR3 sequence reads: CASSQPGLGAYNEQFF. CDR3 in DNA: TGTGCCAGCAGCCAACCGGGACTAGGGGCCTACAATGAGCAGTTCTTC.

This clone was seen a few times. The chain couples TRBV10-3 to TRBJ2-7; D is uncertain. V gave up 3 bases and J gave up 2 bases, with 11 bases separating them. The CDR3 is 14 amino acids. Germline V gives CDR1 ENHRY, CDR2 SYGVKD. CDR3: CAISERRVTYEQYF. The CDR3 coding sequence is TGTGCCATCAGTGAAAGACGGGTTACCTACGAGCAGTACTTC.

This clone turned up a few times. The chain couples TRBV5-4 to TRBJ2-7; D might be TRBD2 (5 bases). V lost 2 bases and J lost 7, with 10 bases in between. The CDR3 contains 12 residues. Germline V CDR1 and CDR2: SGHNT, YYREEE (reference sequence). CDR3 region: CASSFGLTEQYF. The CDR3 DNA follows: TGTGCCAGCAGCTTTGGACTCACTGAGCAGTACTTC.

In DNA form, the CDR3 reads TGTGCCAGCAGCCAAGAAGCGGCAGATACGCAGTATTTT. The encoded protein is CASSQEAADTQYF. The rearrangement links TRBV4-2 to TRBJ2-3; D possibly corresponds to TRBD2 (5 bases). This CDR3 has 13 residues. V was trimmed by 0 bases and J by 4 bases, leaving 5 bases between them. Germline V gene sequence: CDR1 LGHNA, CDR2 YNFKEQ.

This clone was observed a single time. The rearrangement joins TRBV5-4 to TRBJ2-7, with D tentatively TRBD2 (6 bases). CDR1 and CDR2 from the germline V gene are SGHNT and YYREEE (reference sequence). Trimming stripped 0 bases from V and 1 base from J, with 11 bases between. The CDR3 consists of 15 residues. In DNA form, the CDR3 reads TGTGCCAGCAGCTTGGCGGGACTGATTTCCTACGAGCAGTACTTC. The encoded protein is CASSLAGLISYEQYF.

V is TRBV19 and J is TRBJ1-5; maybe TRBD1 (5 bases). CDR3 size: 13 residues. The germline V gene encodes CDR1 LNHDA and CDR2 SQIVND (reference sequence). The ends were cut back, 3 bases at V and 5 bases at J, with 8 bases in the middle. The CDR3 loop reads CASSIRQYQPQHF. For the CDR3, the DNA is TGTGCCAGTAGTATTAGACAGTATCAGCCCCAGCATTTT.

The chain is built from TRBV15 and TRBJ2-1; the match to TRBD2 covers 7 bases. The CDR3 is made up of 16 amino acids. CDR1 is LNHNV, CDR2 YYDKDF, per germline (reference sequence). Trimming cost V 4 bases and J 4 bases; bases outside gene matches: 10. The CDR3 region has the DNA TGTGCCACCAGCACCCCCCGGGGGGATGGGTACAATGAGCAGTTCTTC. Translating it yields CATSTPRGDGYNEQFF.

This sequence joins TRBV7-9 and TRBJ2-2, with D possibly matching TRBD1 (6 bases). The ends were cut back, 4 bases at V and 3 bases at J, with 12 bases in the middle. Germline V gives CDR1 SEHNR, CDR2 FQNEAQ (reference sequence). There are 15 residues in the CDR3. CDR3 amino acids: CASSSYRVDTGELFF. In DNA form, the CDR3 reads TGTGCCAGCAGCTCCTACAGGGTGGACACCGGGGAGCTGTTTTTT.

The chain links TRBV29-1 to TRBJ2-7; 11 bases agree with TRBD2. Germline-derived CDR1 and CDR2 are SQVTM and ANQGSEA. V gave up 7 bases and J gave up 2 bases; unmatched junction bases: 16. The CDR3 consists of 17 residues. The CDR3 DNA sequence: TGCAGCGCCCGTCGATTGGGCACTAGCGGGAGTACCTACGAGCAGTACTTC. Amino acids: CSARRLGTSGSTYEQYF.

This CDR3 is CASRREVSGANVLTF. The CDR3 DNA reads TGTGCCAGCAGAAGAGAGGTCTCTGGGGCCAACGTCCTGACTTTC. V is TRBV27 and J is TRBJ2-6; D is unresolved. With 6 bases removed from V and 0 bases from J, the gap between germline ends came to 9 bases. CDR3 length: 15 residues. Germline CDR1 and CDR2: MNHEY and SMNVEV (reference sequence).

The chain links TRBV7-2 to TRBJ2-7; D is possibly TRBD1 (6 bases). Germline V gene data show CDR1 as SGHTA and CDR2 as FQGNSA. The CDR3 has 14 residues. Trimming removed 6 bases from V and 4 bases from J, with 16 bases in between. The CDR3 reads CASRKTGYRYEQYF. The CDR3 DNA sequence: TGTGCCAGCAGAAAAACAGGGTATAGGTACGAGCAGTACTTC.

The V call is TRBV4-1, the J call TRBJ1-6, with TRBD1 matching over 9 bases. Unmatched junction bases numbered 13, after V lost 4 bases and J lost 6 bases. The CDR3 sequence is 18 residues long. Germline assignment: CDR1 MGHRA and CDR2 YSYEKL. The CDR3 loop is CASSLPLGQGAGNSPLHF. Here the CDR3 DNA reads TGCGCCAGCAGCCTCCCCTTGGGACAGGGCGCAGGTAATTCACCCCTCCACTTT.

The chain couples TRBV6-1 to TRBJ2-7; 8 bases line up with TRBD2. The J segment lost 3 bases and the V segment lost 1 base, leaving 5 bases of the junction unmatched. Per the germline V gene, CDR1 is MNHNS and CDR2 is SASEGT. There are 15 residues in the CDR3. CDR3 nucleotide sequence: TGTGCCAGCAGTGAAGTGGGACTAGGAATCTACGAGCAGTACTTC. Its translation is CASSEVGLGIYEQYF.

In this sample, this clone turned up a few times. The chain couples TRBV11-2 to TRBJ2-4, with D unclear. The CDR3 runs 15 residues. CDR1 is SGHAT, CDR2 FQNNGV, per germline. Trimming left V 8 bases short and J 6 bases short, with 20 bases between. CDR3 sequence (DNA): TGTGCCAGCTGTCTCACGTCGACAAGTAGAAACATTCAGTACTTC. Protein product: CASCLTSTSRNIQYF.